These 2 T cell receptor beta chains originate from one sample sequenced in a study of T cell repertoires in ileal Crohn's disease. Some clones are missing from TCRdb's copy, which holds only in-frame ones; the method was immunoSEQ multiplex PCR. There are under 5,500 clones in the sample; less than 85% occur only once, and around 20% lies in the top ten. Material: ileal tissue. The receptor set was obtained from an adult with Crohn's disease.

The J gene is TRBJ2-1, the V gene TRBV2; 10 nucleotides match TRBD2. The germline V gene encodes CDR1 SNHLY and CDR2 FYNNEI. The CDR3 runs to 14 residues. The ends lost 4 bases at V and 8 bases at J; junction bases unmatched: 5. The CDR3 bases are TGTGCCAGCAGTGTAGCTAGCGGGAGCTATGAGCAGTTCTTC. It codes for CASSVASGSYEQFF.

J is TRBJ2-1 and V is TRBV27; D call uncertain. The length of the CDR3 is 15 residues. Trimming took off 5 bases at V and 0 bases at J, with 11 bases between the two ends. Germline CDR1 MNHEY, CDR2 SMNVEV (reference sequence). The CDR3 reads CASSSVPSSYNEQFF. The CDR3, as DNA: TGTGCCAGCAGTAGCGTACCGAGCTCCTACAATGAGCAGTTCTTC.